This T cell receptor beta chain was recorded in a study of shared clonotypes between healthy human individuals. The wider study: Used for every donor were three CD4 naive, three CD4 memory, two CD8 naive and one CD8 memory plate. Notes on the study in general: Donor clonotype sharing was expected to depend on sequencing depth. Investigators collected only blood, and repertoires in tissues likely differ.

Those who donated were healthy HIV-negative adults, with no recent acute infections or vaccinations reported. The assay was immunoSEQ multiplex PCR, and TCRdb's table has in-frame clones only and misses some. Of some 2,000,000 clones in the sample, 90% to 95% were seen once. Germline CDR1 ENHRY, CDR2 SYGVKD. This CDR3 is built from 13 residues. The V end was cut by 7 bases, the J end by 0 bases, with 6 bases between. In the case of this clone: Its specificity is not known.

This sequence was found in a man in his late teens or twenties in good health. Source material: naive CD4+ T cells sorted from blood. Subset indicated: CD45RA+ positively selected. The gene calls are TRBV10-3 and TRBJ2-2; D remains ambiguous. DNA for the CDR3: TGTGCCATCATGGGGACGAACACCGGGGAGCTGTTTTTT. This gives the protein CAIMGTNTGELFF.